The T cell receptor beta chain under discussion was sequenced for a study of Tregs in tolerant kidney transplant recipients. This clone was observed a single time. Its antigen is not known. This same CDR3 is encoded by further DNA sequences in the sample. CD4+CD25+CD127- Tregs, CD4+CD25- non-Tregs, CD4 and CD8 cells were sorted. TCRdb's table, derived via immunoSEQ multiplex PCR, lists solely in-frame clones and lacks some. This table has tens of thousands of clones, approximately 83% appearing once. Study-wide results and caveats: Few patients were studied, so findings need validation in larger groups. Antigen-driven expansion was suggested because donor-specific Tregs expanded more than all Tregs in tolerant patients.

Per germline, CDR1 MRHNA and CDR2 SNTAGT. Trimming removed 4 bases from V and 1 base from J; junction bases left unmatched: 1. CDR3 size: 15 residues. V usage is TRBV6-4 and J usage is TRBJ2-3; 11 bases map to TRBD2. The origin of this receptor is a human donor who received a combined kidney and bone marrow transplant. Sample: Tregs from blood, taken before the transplant. CDR3 DNA: TGTGCCAGCAGTGCACTAGCGGGGGGCACAGATACGCAGTATTTT. Translating gives CASSALAGGTDTQYF.